A selection of T cell receptor beta chains follows, all from one sample in a study of high-grade serous ovarian cancer treatment subgroups. The table came from immunoSEQ multiplex PCR; TCRdb's copy has only in-frame clones and leaves some out. Among 2,500 or so clones listed, around 72% were seen once. The specimen was tumor tissue. These receptors originate from a human donor with high-grade serous ovarian cancer. Each CDR3 is given with its conserved first and last residue. The D gene is left open where the match is weak. Size is stated for part of the rows, as once, few or many counts, or as a class when the clone is expanded.

v_gene	j_gene	d_gene	abundance	CDR3aa	CDR3nt
TRBV4-1	TRBJ2-3	.	.	CASSQGSVADTQYF	TGCGCCAGCAGCCAAGGGTCAGTGGCAGATACGCAGTATTTT
TRBV5-1	TRBJ1-6	TRBD1	.	CASSLEGGDWSSGSPLHF	TGCGCCAGCAGCTTGGAAGGGGGCGACTGGAGCTCGGGTTCACCCCTCCACTTT
TRBV15	TRBJ2-3	TRBD2	.	CATSREGTSGGTQYF	TGTGCCACCAGCAGAGAAGGGACTAGCGGGGGGACGCAGTATTTT
TRBV11-2	TRBJ1-2	TRBD1	.	CASRNAGGNYGYTF	TGTGCCAGCAGAAACGCAGGGGGTAACTATGGCTACACCTTC
TRBV6-1	TRBJ2-5	TRBD1	few	CASRRQGMLETQYF	TGTGCCAGCAGGCGACAGGGGATGTTGGAGACCCAGTACTTC
TRBV27	TRBJ1-5	TRBD1	.	CASRGRSVLGQSNQPQHF	TGTGCCAGCCGGGGCCGGTCGGTGTTGGGACAGAGCAATCAGCCCCAGCATTTT
TRBV5-1	TRBJ2-3	.	.	CASSSHQFSTDTQYF	TGCGCCAGCAGCTCCCATCAGTTTAGCACAGATACGCAGTATTTT
TRBV27	TRBJ1-1	.	.	CASSLSRVGTEAFF	TGTGCCAGCAGTTTATCAAGGGTGGGCACTGAAGCTTTCTTT
TRBV27	TRBJ1-2	TRBD1	.	CASSPGDRGNYGYTF	TGTGCCAGCAGTCCGGGGGACAGGGGGAACTATGGCTACACCTTC
TRBV14	TRBJ2-2	.	few	CASSQDSIGELFF	TGTGCCAGCAGCCAAGACAGTATCGGGGAGCTGTTTTTT
TRBV7-3	TRBJ2-1	.	once	CASSQGHQAYNEQFF	TGTGCCAGCAGTCAAGGACATCAGGCCTACAATGAGCAGTTCTTC
TRBV27	TRBJ1-2	.	.	CASTPQGSGGYTF	TGTGCCAGCACCCCCCAGGGGTCTGGGGGCTACACCTTC
TRBV15	TRBJ2-1	.	.	CATSGPLLSSYNEQFF	TGTGCCACCAGCGGCCCCCTCCTGAGCTCCTACAATGAGCAGTTCTTC
TRBV5-6	TRBJ1-1	TRBD1	.	CASSSSGGLGTEAFF	TGTGCCAGCAGCTCTTCAGGGGGTTTGGGCACTGAAGCTTTCTTT
TRBV19	TRBJ2-7	.	.	CASSTLGQVYEQYF	TGTGCCAGTAGTACTTTAGGACAAGTCTACGAGCAGTACTTC
TRBV6-5	TRBJ1-2	.	.	CASTSSPGSDYGYTF	TGTGCCAGCACCTCCAGTCCGGGCTCGGACTATGGCTACACCTTC
TRBV4-1	TRBJ1-1	TRBD1	.	CASSQDRDREYTEAFF	TGCGCCAGCAGCCAAGACCGGGACAGGGAGTATACTGAAGCTTTCTTT
TRBV7-9	TRBJ2-1	TRBD1	.	CASSPRGQGYNEQFF	TGTGCCAGCAGCCCCCGAGGACAGGGGTACAATGAGCAGTTCTTC
TRBV5-4	TRBJ2-5	.	.	CASSQGTTQETQYF	TGTGCCAGCAGCCAAGGGACAACCCAAGAGACCCAGTACTTC
TRBV28	TRBJ2-2	.	.	CASSQITDTTGELFF	TGTGCCAGCAGTCAGATAACGGACACCACCGGGGAGCTGTTTTTT
TRBV2	TRBJ1-6	.	.	CASRETNSPLHF	TGTGCCAGCAGGGAGACGAATTCACCCCTCCACTTT
TRBV6-1	TRBJ2-2	TRBD2	.	CASSELADTGELFF	TGTGCCAGCAGTGAACTAGCGGACACCGGGGAGCTGTTTTTT
TRBV6-4	TRBJ1-6	.	.	CASSDGQGNSPLHF	TGTGCCAGCAGTGATGGGCAGGGTAATTCACCCCTCCACTTT